The 20 T cell receptor beta chains presented below share a single source sample, sequenced in a study of OX40 agonist ivuxolimab in advanced cancers. Profiling relied on immunoSEQ multiplex PCR, and the TCRdb table lists in-frame clones only, not all of them. The data contain roughly 40,000 clones, 75% to 90% of them seen just once; the ten biggest clones take up about 5.5%. The material was CD4+ or CD8+ T cells sorted from blood, obtained in a trial of the OX40 agonist ivuxolimab. These receptors were taken from an adult with an advanced solid tumor such as melanoma, head and neck, liver or kidney cancer.

V is TRBV27 and J is TRBJ2-2, with 9 bases matching TRBD1. The CDR3 runs to 16 residues. The junction had 4 bases not matched to a gene; V was cut back by 3 bases and J by 2 bases. Looked up from germline, CDR1 is MNHEY and CDR2 is SMNVEV (reference sequence). CDR3 in DNA: TGTGCCAGCAGTTTCTCGGGACAGGGAAACACCGGGGAGCTGTTTTTT. Its translation is CASSFSGQGNTGELFF.

The chain carries TRBV14 and TRBJ2-2, with 7 nucleotides matching TRBD1. CDR3 size: 16 residues. Germline-derived CDR1 and CDR2 are SGHDN and FVKESK. Losses at the gene ends were 6 bases for V and 2 bases for J; bases not matched to a gene: 9. The CDR3 DNA follows: TGTGCCAGCAGTCGCAGGGGACAGATAAACACCGGGGAGCTGTTTTTT. Its translation: CASSRRGQINTGELFF.

Note on this clone: This sample also contains other DNA sequences that code for the same CDR3. The chain has TRBV5-1 and TRBJ2-2; no clear D. The germline gives CDR1 SGHRS, CDR2 YFSETQ. The CDR3 loop spans 11 amino acids. V was cut by 0 bases and J by 8 bases, with 2 bases left in between. CDR3 sequence (DNA): TGCGCCAGCAGCTTGGCAGGGGAGCTGTTTTTT. This codes for CASSLAGELFF.

The chain is built from TRBV2 and TRBJ1-2; D gene ambiguous. Germline-derived CDR1 and CDR2 are SNHLY and FYNNEI. V was clipped by 2 bases and J by 4 bases, with 11 bases between them. The length of the CDR3 is 14 residues. The CDR3 region is CASSEQQPSYGYTF. The CDR3 bases are TGTGCCAGCAGTGAACAGCAGCCCAGCTATGGCTACACCTTC.

The chain uses TRBV20-1 and TRBJ2-5; D not certain. CDR3 length: 11 residues. V lost 2 bases, J lost 0 bases, and 1 base lay in between. Germline loops: CDR1 DFQATT, CDR2 SNEGSKA (reference sequence). CDR3 DNA sequence: TGCAGTGCTAGACACCAAGAGACCCAGTACTTC. Its protein product is CSARHQETQYF.

The chain carries TRBV7-3 and TRBJ2-2; 9 bases are a match to TRBD2. Per the germline V gene, CDR1 is SGHTA and CDR2 is FQGTGA. J lost 7 bases, V lost 4 bases, and 4 bases had no gene match. This CDR3 contains 14 residues. CDR3 loop: CASSSSGMGGELFF. The CDR3 DNA reads TGTGCCAGCAGCTCTAGCGGGATGGGCGGGGAGCTGTTTTTT.

The chain carries TRBV27 and TRBJ2-3, with D perhaps matching TRBD2 (6 bases). Trimming pared 1 base from V and 4 bases from J, leaving 9 bases between. This CDR3 is 14 amino acids long. Germline CDR1 is MNHEY and CDR2 is SMNVEV (reference sequence). The CDR3 here is CASSLYGGADTQYF. CDR3 DNA: TGTGCCAGCAGTTTATACGGGGGAGCAGATACGCAGTATTTT.

V gene TRBV5-4 combines with J gene TRBJ2-5; tentatively, D is TRBD2 (5 bases). There are 14 residues in the CDR3. Per the germline V gene, CDR1 is SGHNT and CDR2 is YYREEE (reference sequence). Trimming removed 4 bases from V and 3 bases from J, with 13 bases in between. The CDR3 DNA is TGTGCCAGCAGCAGCGGACTGTTAGAAGAGACCCAGTACTTC. It yields the protein CASSSGLLEETQYF.

The chain couples TRBV5-1 to TRBJ2-7, with D hard to call. V gave up 1 base and J gave up 0 bases, with 8 bases separating them. This CDR3 contains 14 residues. CDR1 and CDR2 (germline): SGHRS, YFSETQ. CDR3 nucleotides: TGCGCCAGCAGCTTGCCGCTAGACTCCTACGAGCAGTACTTC. Its translation is CASSLPLDSYEQYF.

The chain carries TRBV15 and TRBJ1-4; no reliable D call. V shed 3 bases and J shed 1 base, with 6 bases lying between them. Germline V gene data show CDR1 as LNHNV and CDR2 as YYDKDF (reference sequence). The CDR3 loop spans 14 amino acids. In DNA, the CDR3 is TGTGCCACCAGCAGGGCAGTAACTAATGAAAAACTGTTTTTT. Amino acids: CATSRAVTNEKLFF.

The gene calls are TRBV5-1 and TRBJ2-1; 10 positions match TRBD2. Germline trimming cut 1 base from V and 7 bases from J; bases unmatched to any gene: 5. This CDR3 comprises 15 residues. Germline V lookup: CDR1 SGHRS, CDR2 YFSETQ. The CDR3: CASSLLLAGMNEQFF. Written as DNA, the CDR3 is TGCGCCAGCAGCTTGTTACTAGCGGGAATGAATGAGCAGTTCTTC. The full variable domain, rest sourced from reference TRBV5-1 and TRBJ2-1, is KAGVTQTPRYLIKTRGQQVTLSCSPISGHRSVSWYQQTPGQGLQFLFEYFSETQRNKGNFPGRFSGRQFSNSRSEMNVSTLELGDSALYLCASSLLLAGMNEQFFGPGTRLTVL.

This chain connects TRBV29-1 to TRBJ1-3, with D perhaps matching TRBD1 (5 bases). The CDR3 sequence is 13 residues long. The V gene lost 6 bases and the J gene lost 3 bases, with 12 bases spanning the gap. CDR1 SQVTM and CDR2 ANQGSEA come from the germline V gene. CDR3 coding DNA: TGCAGCGTCAAGGGGCAAGTTGGAAACACCATATATTTT. Its translation: CSVKGQVGNTIYF.

The chain uses TRBV5-1 and TRBJ2-7; 14 bases agree with TRBD2. V trimming: 5 bases; J trimming: 12 bases; junction bases outside the gene matches: 16. CDR1 is SGHRS and CDR2 is YFSETQ in the germline V gene. The CDR3 contains 16 residues. The DNA for the CDR3 is TGCGCCAGCAGTCCGGGGGGGACTAGCGGGAGAGACCTGGGGTACTTC. Residues: CASSPGGTSGRDLGYF.

The chain couples TRBV11-2 to TRBJ1-1; D unresolved. Germline loops: CDR1 SGHAT, CDR2 FQNNGV. V lost 1 base, J lost 1 base, and 13 bases lay in between. The CDR3 is 16 amino acids. The CDR3 is CASSLVPGLTNTEAFF. CDR3 nucleotides: TGTGCCAGCAGCTTAGTGCCTGGGCTAACGAACACTGAAGCTTTCTTT.

The rearrangement uses TRBV19 and TRBJ2-1, with 12 bases aligning to TRBD2. Trimming at V came to 5 bases and at J to 8 bases, leaving 4 bases not matched to a gene. Germline loops: CDR1 LNHDA, CDR2 SQIVND (reference sequence). The CDR3 extends over 14 amino acids. CDR3 sequence: CASSETSGRHEQFF. CDR3 sequence (DNA): TGTGCCAGTAGTGAGACTAGCGGGAGACATGAGCAGTTCTTC.

The chain has TRBV5-4 and TRBJ2-7; weak D call: TRBD1 (5 bases). The germline V and J ends were trimmed by 4 bases and 0 bases, with 14 bases remaining between them. Germline values: CDR1 SGHNT, CDR2 YYREEE (reference sequence). The CDR3 loop spans 15 amino acids. CDR3 sequence reads: CASSPVGQGSYEQYF. CDR3 coding DNA: TGTGCCAGCAGCCCCGTCGGGCAGGGCTCCTACGAGCAGTACTTC.

The chain uses TRBV5-6 and TRBJ1-3; TRBD1 agrees at 7 bases. Germline V lookup: CDR1 SGHDT, CDR2 YYEEEE. V was pared by 4 bases and J by 0 bases, with 7 bases of the junction left unmatched. The CDR3 totals 16 residues. The CDR3 spells CASSGGDRYSGNTIYF. The CDR3 DNA sequence: TGTGCCAGCAGCGGGGGGGACAGATACTCTGGAAACACCATATATTTT.

This clone turned up a few times. The V call is TRBV9, the J call TRBJ2-1; no reliable D call. In germline, CDR1 is SGDLS, CDR2 YYNGEE. CDR3 size: 13 residues. Trimming cost V 2 bases and J 4 bases, with 7 bases left between them. CDR3 nucleotide sequence: TGTGCCAGCAGCGTCGCTGTTTACAATGAGCAGTTCTTC. Its translation: CASSVAVYNEQFF. The variable domain in full, with the rest retrieved from reference TRBV9 and TRBJ2-1, is DSGVTQTPKHLITATGQRVTLRCSPRSGDLSVYWYQQSLDQGLQFLIQYYNGEERAKGNILERFSAQQFPDLHSELNLSSLELGDSALYFCASSVAVYNEQFFGPGTRLTVL.

This CDR3 is CASSQDRGDYGYTF. The CDR3 nucleotides are TGTGCCAGCAGCCAAGATCGGGGGGACTATGGCTACACCTTC. The chain combines TRBV4-2 with TRBJ1-2, with a possible D match to TRBD1 (5 bases). V lost 0 bases to trimming and J lost 3 bases, with 8 bases between them. The CDR3 extends over 14 amino acids. CDR1 is LGHNA, CDR2 YNFKEQ, per germline.

The chain couples TRBV5-1 to TRBJ2-7, with 9 bases aligning to TRBD1. This CDR3 is 15 amino acids long. Germline V gene lookup returns CDR1 SGHRS and CDR2 YFSETQ. Unmatched junction bases numbered 5, after V lost 4 bases and J lost 0 bases. The CDR3 region has the DNA TGCGCCAGCAGCACCCCGGGACAGGGCTCCTACGAGCAGTACTTC. Translation gives CASSTPGQGSYEQYF.